This TCR beta chain was observed in a study of blood T cells in healthy people across ages. Notes on this clonotype: What it binds is not known.

Study conclusions and caveats: CMV infection status of these donors was not known. Unsorted PBMC input precluded a conclusive naive versus antigen-experienced comparison.

Primed by a sample-barcoded 5' primer and a J-beta primer mix, a second PCR proceeded for roughly 6 to 12 cycles. Tagging of each cDNA molecule was performed by a template-switch adaptor with 12 random nucleotides. Each of the samples gave a minimum of 2.5 million paired-end reads that contained CDR3. One entry per CDR3 protein results from TCRdb running MiXCR on the 5' RACE reads. The sample shows hundreds of thousands of distinct CDR3 sequences, roughly 60% of them seen only once. The source is a man aged 30 to 45 in good health. Sequences were obtained from blood.

The CDR3 DNA reads TGTGCCACCGGAGGGCTAGCCGTCACAGATACGCAGTATTTT. It encodes CATGGLAVTDTQYF. V is TRBV10-3 and J is TRBJ2-3; D may be TRBD2 (6 bases). The CDR3 is made up of 14 amino acids. Germline loops: CDR1 ENHRY, CDR2 SYGVKD. V lost 10 bases to trimming and J lost 2 bases, with 16 bases between them.